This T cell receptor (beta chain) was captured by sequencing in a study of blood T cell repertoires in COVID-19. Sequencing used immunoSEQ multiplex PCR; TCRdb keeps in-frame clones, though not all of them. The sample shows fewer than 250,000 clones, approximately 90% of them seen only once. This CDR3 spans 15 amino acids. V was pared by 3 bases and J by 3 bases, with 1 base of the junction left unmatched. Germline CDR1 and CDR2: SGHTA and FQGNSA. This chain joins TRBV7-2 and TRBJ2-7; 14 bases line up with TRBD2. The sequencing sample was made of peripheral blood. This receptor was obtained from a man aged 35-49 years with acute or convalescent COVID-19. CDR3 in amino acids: CASSFGLAGGYEQYF. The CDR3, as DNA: TGTGCCAGCAGCTTTGGACTAGCGGGAGGCTACGAGCAGTACTTC.